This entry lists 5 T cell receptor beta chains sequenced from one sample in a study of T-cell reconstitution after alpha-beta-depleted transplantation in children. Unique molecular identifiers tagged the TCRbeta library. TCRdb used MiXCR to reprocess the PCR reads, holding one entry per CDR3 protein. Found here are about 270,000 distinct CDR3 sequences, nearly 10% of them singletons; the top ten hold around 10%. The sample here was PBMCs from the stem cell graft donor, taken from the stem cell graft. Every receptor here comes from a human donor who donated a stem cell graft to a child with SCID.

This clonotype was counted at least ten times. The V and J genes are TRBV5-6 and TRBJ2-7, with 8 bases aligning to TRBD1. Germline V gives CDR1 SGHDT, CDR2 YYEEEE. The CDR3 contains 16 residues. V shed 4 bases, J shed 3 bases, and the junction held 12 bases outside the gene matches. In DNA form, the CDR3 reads TGTGCCAGCAGCCCACCGCCTACGACAGGGGTCTACGAGCAGTACTTC. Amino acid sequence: CASSPPPTTGVYEQYF.

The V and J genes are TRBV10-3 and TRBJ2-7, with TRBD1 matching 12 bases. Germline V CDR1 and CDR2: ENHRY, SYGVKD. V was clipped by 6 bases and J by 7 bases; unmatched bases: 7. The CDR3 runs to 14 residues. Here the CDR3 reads CAIRAGQGASEQYF. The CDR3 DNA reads TGTGCCATCAGGGCGGGACAGGGGGCGAGTGAGCAGTACTTC.

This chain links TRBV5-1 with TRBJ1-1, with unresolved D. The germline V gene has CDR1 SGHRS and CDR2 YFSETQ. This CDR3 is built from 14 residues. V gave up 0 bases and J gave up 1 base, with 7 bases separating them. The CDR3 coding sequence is TGCGCCAGCAGCTTGGGGCACAGGAACACTGAAGCTTTCTTT. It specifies CASSLGHRNTEAFF.

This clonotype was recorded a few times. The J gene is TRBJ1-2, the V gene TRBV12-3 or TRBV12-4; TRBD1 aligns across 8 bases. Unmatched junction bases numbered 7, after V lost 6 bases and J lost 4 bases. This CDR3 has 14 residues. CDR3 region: CASSRQGSGYGYTF. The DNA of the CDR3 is TGTGCCAGCAGCCGACAGGGGTCTGGCTATGGCTACACCTTC.

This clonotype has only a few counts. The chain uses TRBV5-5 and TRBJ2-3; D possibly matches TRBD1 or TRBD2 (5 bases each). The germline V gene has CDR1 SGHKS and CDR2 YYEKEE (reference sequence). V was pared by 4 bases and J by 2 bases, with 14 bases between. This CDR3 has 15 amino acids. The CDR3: CASSPTGRNTDTQYF. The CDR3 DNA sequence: TGTGCCAGCAGCCCCACGGGACGGAACACAGATACGCAGTATTTT.